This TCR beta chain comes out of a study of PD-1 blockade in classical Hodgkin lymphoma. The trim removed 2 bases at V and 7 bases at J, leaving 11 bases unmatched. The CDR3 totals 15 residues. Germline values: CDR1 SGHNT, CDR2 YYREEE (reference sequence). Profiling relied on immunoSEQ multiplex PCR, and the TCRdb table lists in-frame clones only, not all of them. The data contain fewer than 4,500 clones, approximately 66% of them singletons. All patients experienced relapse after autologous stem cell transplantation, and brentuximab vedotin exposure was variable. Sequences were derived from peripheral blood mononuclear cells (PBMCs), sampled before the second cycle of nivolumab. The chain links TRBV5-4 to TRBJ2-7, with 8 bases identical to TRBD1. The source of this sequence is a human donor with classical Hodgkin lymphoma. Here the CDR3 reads CASSLPGQAPGEQYF. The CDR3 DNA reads TGTGCCAGCAGCTTACCGGGACAGGCCCCGGGTGAGCAGTACTTC. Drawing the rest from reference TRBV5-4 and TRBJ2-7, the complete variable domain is ETGVTQSPTHLIKTRGQQVTLRCSSQSGHNTVSWYQQALGQGPQFIFQYYREEENGRGNFPPRFSGLQFPNYSSELNVNALELDDSALYLCASSLPGQAPGEQYFGPGTRLTVT.